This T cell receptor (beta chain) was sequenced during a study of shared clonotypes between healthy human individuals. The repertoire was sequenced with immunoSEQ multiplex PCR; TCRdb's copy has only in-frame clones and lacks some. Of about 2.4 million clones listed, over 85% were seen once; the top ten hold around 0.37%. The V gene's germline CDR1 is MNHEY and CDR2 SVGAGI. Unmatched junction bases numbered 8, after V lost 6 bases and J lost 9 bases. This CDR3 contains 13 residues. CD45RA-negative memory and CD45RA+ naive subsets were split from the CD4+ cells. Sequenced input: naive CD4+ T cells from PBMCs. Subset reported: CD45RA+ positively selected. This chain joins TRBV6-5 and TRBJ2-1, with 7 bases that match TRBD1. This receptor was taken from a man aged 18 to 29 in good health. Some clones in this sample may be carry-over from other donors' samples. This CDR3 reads CASSQDRVREQFF. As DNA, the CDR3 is TGTGCCAGCAGCCAAGACAGGGTGCGTGAGCAGTTCTTC.